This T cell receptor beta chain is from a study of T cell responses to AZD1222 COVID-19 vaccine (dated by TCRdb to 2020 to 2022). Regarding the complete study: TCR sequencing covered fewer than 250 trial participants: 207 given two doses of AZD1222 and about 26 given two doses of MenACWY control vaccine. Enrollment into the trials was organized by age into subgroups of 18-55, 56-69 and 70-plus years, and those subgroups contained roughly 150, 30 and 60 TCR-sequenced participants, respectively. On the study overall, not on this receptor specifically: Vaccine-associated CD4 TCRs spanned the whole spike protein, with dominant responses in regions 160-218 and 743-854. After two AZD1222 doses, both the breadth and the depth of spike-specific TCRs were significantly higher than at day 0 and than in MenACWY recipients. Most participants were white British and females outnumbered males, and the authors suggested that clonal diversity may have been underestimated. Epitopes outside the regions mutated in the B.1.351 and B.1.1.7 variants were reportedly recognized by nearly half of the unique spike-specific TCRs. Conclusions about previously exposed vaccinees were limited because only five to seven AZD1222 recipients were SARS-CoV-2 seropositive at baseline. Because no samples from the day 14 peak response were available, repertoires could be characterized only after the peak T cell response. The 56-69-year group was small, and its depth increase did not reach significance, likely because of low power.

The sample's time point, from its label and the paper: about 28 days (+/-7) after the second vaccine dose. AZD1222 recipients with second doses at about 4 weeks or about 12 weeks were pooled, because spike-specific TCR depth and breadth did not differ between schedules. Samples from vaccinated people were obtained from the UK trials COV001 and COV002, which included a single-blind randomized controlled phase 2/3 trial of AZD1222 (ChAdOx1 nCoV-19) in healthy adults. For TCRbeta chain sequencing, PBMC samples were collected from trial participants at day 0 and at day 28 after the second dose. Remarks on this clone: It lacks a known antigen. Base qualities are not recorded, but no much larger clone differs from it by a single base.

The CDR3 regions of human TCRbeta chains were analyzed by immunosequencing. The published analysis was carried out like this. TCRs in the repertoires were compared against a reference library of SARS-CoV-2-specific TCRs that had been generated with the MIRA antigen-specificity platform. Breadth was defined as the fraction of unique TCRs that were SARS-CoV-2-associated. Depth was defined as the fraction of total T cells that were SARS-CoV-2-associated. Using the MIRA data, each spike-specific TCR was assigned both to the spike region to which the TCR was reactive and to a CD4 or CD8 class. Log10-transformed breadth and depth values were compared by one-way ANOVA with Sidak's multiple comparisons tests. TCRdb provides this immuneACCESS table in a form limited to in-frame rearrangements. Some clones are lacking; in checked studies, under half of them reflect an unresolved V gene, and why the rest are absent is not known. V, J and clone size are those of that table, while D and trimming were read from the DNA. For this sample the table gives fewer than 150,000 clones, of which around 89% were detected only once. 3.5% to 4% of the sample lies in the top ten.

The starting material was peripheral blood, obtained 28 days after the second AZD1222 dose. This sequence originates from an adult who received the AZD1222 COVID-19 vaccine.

The DNA sequence reads TGTGCCAGTGGGCGGGACGGTAAAAACATTCAGTACTTC. Its protein product is CASGRDGKNIQYF. The sequence joins TRBV19 to TRBJ2-4; a tentative D call is TRBD2 (6 bases match). A distance of 12 bases separates the germline ends of V and J, which lose 8 bases and 4 bases respectively. The CDR3, from cysteine to phenylalanine, totals 13 residues. Just CDR3 DNA is preserved here, 39 bases in frame from base 1. Per the germline V gene (reference sequence), LNHDA is the CDR1 and SQIVND is the CDR2.